The clone carrying this TCR beta chain was recorded many times. The sample is drawn from a study of glioma-infiltrating T cells. The iRepertoire nested amplicon-rescue multiplex PCR amplified TCR alpha and beta CDR3s from RNA. From the multiplex PCR reads, TCRdb called clonotypes with MiXCR, one entry per CDR3 protein. The sample lists approximately 110,000 distinct CDR3 sequences; 25% were seen once. The origin of this receptor is a human donor with low-grade glioma or glioblastoma, undergoing nonglioma brain surgery, or in good health (not recorded which). Sequenced material: glioma tissue, nonneoplastic brain tissue, or PBMCs (not recorded which).

The CDR3 here is CASSLPARSYEQYF. The CDR3 DNA follows: TGTGCCAGCAGCTTACCGGCAAGATCCTACGAGCAGTACTTC. This chain joins TRBV7-9 and TRBJ2-7; D gene unclear. This CDR3 contains 14 residues. V lost 2 bases to trimming and J lost 1 base, with 9 bases between them. Germline V lookup: CDR1 SEHNR, CDR2 FQNEAQ (reference sequence).